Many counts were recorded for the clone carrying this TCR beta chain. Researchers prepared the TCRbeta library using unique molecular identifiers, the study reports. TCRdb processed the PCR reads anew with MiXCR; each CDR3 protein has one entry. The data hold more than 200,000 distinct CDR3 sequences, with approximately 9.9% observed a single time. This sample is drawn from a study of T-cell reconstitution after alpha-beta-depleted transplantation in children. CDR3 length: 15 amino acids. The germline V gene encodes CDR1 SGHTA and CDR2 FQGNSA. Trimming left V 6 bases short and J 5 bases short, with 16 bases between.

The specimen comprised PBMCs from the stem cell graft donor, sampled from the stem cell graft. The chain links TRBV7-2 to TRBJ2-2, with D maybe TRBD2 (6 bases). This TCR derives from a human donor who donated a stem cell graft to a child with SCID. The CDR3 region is CASRWAEGFTGELFF. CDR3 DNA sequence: TGTGCCAGCAGATGGGCGGAGGGATTTACCGGGGAGCTGTTTTTT.